Ten or more counts support the clone carrying this T cell receptor (beta chain). Germline V gives CDR1 SGHVS, CDR2 FQNEAQ. V shed 3 bases and J shed 5 bases, with 14 bases lying between them. This CDR3 has 15 residues. Template-switching 5'RACE yielded the TCR cDNA; a universal primer site and UMIs were added in the process. TCRdb ran MiXCR on the 5' RACE reads and lists one entry per CDR3 protein. This table holds 96,000 or so distinct CDR3 sequences, around 9.8% found once. The data were taken from a study of T cells after yellow fever vaccination. J is TRBJ2-4 and V is TRBV7-8; D tentatively fits TRBD1 or TRBD2 (5 bases each). This TCR was sampled from a man aged 18-30 years who received the YFV17D yellow fever vaccine. Sequencing used CD8+ T cells not binding an NS4B(214-222) dextramer, sorted from PBMCs, obtained about 2 weeks after the first yellow fever vaccination. CDR3 in DNA: TGTGCCAGCAGCTTGAATCGGGACGGAGAAAACATTCAGTACTTC. It yields the protein CASSLNRDGENIQYF.